This TCR beta chain is drawn from a study of T cell responses to AZD1222 COVID-19 vaccine. Study conclusions and caveats: Most donors were white British, females outnumbered males, and clonal diversity was possibly underestimated. Seropositive at baseline were only a handful of AZD1222 recipients. Nearly half of spike-specific TCRs reportedly go after variant regions that carry no mutations. Across the whole spike, CD4 TCRs peaked at regions 160-218 and 743-854.

Produced via immunoSEQ multiplex PCR; TCRdb's table is partial and in-frame only. This repertoire shows 90,000 to 130,000 clones, over 90% found once; its top ten account for around 3%. This CDR3 spans 15 amino acids. Trimming pared 8 bases from V and 5 bases from J, leaving 21 bases between. The V gene's germline CDR1 is MNHEY and CDR2 SVGAGI. Points on this clone: Its antigen is not identified.

The V and J genes are TRBV6-5 and TRBJ2-5, with D possibly matching TRBD1 (6 bases). The specimen comprised peripheral blood, sampled 28 days after the second AZD1222 dose. This clonotype was obtained from an adult who received the AZD1222 COVID-19 vaccine. CDR3 residues: CASGISRRGVETQYF. In DNA, the CDR3 is TGTGCCAGCGGAATCTCCCGCAGGGGAGTGGAGACCCAGTACTTC.